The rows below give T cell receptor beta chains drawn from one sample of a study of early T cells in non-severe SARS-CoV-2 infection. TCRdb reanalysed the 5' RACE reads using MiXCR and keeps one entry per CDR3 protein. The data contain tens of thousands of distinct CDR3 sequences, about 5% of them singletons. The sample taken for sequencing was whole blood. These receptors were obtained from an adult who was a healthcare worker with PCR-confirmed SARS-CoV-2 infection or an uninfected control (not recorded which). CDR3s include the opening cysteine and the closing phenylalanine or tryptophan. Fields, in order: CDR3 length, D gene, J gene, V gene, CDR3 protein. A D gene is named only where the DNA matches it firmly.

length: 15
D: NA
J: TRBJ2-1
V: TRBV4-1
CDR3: CASSQAGLEQNEQFF

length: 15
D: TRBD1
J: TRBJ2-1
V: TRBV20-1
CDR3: CSAIGVRGLNNEQFF

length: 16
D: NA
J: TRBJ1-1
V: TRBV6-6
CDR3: CASSYSRRQGNTEAFF

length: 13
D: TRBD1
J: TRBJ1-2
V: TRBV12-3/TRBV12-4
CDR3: CASRKDRGYGYTF

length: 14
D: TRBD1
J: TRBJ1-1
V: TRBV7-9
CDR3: CASSAGTANTEAFF

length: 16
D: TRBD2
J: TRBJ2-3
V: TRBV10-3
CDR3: CAISDSGGPSTDTQYF

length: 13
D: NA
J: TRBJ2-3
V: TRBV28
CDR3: CASTLDGADTQYF

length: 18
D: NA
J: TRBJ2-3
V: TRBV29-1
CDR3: CSVIPAGWDLPRPDTQYF

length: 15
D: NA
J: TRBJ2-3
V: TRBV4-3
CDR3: CASSHRQRNTDTQYF

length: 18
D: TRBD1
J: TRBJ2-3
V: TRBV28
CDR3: CASNPLRGGQGSPDTQYF

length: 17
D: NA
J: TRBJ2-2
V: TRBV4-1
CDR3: CASSLALGGPRTGELFF

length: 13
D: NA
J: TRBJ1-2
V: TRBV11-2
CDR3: CASSPGLIVGYTF

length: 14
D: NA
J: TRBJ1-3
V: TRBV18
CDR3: CASSPQGSGNTIYF

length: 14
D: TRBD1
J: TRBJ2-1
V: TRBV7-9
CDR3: CASSSGTGYNEQFF

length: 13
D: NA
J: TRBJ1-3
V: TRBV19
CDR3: CASSFPSGNTIYF

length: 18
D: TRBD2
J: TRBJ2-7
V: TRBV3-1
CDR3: CASSPETSGGPPSYEQYF

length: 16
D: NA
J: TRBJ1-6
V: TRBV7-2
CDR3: CASSLEVVASNSPLHF

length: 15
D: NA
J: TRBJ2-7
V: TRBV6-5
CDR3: CASSYMASRLYEQYF

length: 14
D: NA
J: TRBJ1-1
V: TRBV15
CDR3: CATSGVTGGTEAFF

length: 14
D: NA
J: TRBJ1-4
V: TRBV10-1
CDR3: CASSGGGLNEKLFF

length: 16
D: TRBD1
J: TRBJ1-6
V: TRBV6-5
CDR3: CASSDLPGQGNSPLHF

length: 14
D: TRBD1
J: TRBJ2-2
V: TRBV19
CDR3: CASFAGGHTGELFF

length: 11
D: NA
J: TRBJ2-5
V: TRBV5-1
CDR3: CASSLEQSLYF

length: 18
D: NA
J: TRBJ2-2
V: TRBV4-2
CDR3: CASSQDVDRSMNTGELFF

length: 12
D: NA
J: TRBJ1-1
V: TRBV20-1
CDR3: CSANDEVTEAFF

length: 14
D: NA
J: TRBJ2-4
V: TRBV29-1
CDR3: CSVEEGFGSDIQYF

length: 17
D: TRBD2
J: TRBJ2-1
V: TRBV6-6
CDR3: CASSYSQLAGGGNEQFF

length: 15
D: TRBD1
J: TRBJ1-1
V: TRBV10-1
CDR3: CASSLRTGQNTEAFF

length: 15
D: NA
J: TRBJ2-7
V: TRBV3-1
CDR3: CASSQTSTAVGEQYF

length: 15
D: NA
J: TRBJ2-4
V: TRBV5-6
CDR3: CASSFFGLAKNIQYF

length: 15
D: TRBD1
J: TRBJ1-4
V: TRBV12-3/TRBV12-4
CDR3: CASSPLGGLNEKLFF